Here is one TCR beta chain with its context. Its antigen is unidentified. These data originate in a study of OX40 agonist ivuxolimab in advanced cancers. Study context: Clinicians treated patients with ivuxolimab, an agonistic anti-OX40 (CD134) antibody. Participants averaged 60 years of age (range roughly 23 to 80) and were 82.7% male. Overall study results and limits: Partly responding patients at 0.1-3.0 mg/kg showed some of the smallest clonal expansion.

Unmatched junction bases numbered 11, after V lost 6 bases and J lost 2 bases. Germline V gene sequence: CDR1 SNHLY, CDR2 FYNNEI. CDR3 length equals 18 residues. Libraries were prepared by immunoSEQ multiplex PCR; TCRdb keeps only in-frame clonotypes and omits some of them. The data hold about 27,000 clones, with roughly 87% observed a single time. This clonotype originated in an adult with an advanced solid tumor such as melanoma, head and neck, liver or kidney cancer. The chain couples TRBV2 to TRBJ2-5; TRBD2 matches at 14 bases. The sample in question was CD4+ or CD8+ T cells sorted from blood, obtained in a trial of the OX40 agonist ivuxolimab. The CDR3 bases are TGTGCCAGCAGCGGGACTAGCGGGGGCCACGCGGAACAAGAGACCCAGTACTTC. It specifies CASSGTSGGHAEQETQYF.